This T cell receptor (beta chain) was captured by sequencing in a study of blood T cell repertoires in COVID-19. Study overall: COVID-19 samples collected from the United States, Italy and Spain covered acute and convalescent phases. Sample material is recorded as cDNA or gDNA derived from T cells, B-cell-depleted T cells, or PBMCs.

From germline, CDR1 is SGDLS and CDR2 YYNGEE. This CDR3 region has 16 residues. The ends were cut back, 3 bases at V and 1 base at J, with 13 bases in the middle. Under the authors' procedure: By means of reference gene primer amplification, nucleated cell counts were estimated. Generated by immunoSEQ multiplex PCR, the TCRdb table keeps only in-frame clones and is missing some. V and J calls and clone size are those listed in that table; D and trimming were worked out from the DNA. There are over 130,000 clones in the sample; around 88% occur only once, and roughly 28% lies in the top ten. This clone has only one observation.

The rearrangement links TRBV9 to TRBJ2-2; D may be TRBD1 (6 bases). The sequencing sample was made of peripheral blood. The clonotype was recovered from a human donor in a cohort sampled during active COVID-19. The CDR3 region has the DNA TGTGCCAGCAGCGCATTACAGGGAAAGAACACCGGGGAGCTGTTTTTT. Translation: CASSALQGKNTGELFF.